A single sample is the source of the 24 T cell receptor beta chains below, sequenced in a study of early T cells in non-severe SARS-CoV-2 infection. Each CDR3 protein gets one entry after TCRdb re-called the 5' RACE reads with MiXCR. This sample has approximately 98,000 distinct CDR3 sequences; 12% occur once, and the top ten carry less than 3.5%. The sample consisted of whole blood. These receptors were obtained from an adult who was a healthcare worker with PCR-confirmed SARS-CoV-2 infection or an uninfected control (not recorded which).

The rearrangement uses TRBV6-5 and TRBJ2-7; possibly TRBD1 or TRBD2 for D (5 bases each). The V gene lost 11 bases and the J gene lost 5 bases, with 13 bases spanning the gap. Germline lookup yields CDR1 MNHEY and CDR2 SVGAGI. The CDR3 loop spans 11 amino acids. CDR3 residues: CAAGRDNEQYF. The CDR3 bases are TGTGCCGCAGGGAGAGACAACGAGCAGTACTTC.

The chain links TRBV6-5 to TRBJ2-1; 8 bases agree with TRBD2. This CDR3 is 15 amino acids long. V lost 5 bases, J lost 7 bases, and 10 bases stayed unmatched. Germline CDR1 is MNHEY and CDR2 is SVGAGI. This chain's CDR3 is CASSPGGASSNEQFF. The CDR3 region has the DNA TGTGCCAGCAGTCCCGGGGGGGCCAGTTCAAATGAGCAGTTCTTC.

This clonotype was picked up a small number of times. CDR3 amino acids: CAWSPKAGQTIYEQYF. The CDR3 DNA follows: TGTGCCTGGAGTCCCAAAGCGGGACAGACTATCTACGAGCAGTACTTC. The V and J genes are TRBV30 and TRBJ2-7; D tentatively fits TRBD1 or TRBD2 (7 bases each). The CDR3 sequence is 16 residues long. V dropped 2 bases and J dropped 3 bases, with 20 bases sitting between them. Looked up from germline, CDR1 is GTSNPN and CDR2 is SVGIG (reference sequence).

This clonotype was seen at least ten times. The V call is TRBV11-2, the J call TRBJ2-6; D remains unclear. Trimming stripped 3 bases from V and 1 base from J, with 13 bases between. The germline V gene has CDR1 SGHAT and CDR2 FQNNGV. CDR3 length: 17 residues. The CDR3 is CASSFPGTYSGANVLTF. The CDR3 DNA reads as TGTGCCAGCAGCTTCCCAGGAACCTATTCTGGGGCCAACGTCCTGACTTTC. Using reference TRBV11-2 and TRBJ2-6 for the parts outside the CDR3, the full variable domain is EAGVAQSPRYKIIEKRQSVAFWCNPISGHATLYWYQQILGQGPKLLIQFQNNGVVDDSQLPKDRFSAERLKGVDSTLKIQPAKLEDSAVYLCASSFPGTYSGANVLTFGAGSRLTVL.

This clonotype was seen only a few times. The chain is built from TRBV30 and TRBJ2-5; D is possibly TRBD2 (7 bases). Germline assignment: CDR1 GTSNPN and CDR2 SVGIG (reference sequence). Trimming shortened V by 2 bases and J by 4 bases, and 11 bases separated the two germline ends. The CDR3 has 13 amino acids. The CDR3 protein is CAWSTGGVETQYF. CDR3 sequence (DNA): TGTGCCTGGAGTACGGGGGGCGTAGAGACCCAGTACTTC.

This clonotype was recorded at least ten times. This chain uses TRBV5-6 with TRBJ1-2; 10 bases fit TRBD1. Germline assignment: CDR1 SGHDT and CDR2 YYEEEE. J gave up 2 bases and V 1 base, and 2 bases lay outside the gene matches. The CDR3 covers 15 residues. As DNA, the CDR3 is TGTGCCAGCAGCTTGCGGACAGGGGGAAACTATGGCTACACCTTC. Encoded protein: CASSLRTGGNYGYTF.

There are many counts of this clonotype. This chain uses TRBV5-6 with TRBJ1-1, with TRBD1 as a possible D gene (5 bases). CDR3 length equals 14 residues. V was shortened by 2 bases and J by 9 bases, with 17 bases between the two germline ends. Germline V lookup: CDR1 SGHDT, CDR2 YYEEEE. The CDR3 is CASSFTDSTLKAFF. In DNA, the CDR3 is TGTGCCAGCAGCTTTACTGACAGTACACTGAAAGCTTTCTTT. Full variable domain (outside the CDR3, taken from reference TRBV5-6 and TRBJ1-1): DAGVTQSPTHLIKTRGQQVTLRCSPKSGHDTVSWYQQALGQGPQFIFQYYEEEERQRGNFPDRFSGHQFPNYSSELNVNALLLGDSALYLCASSFTDSTLKAFFGQGTRLTVV.

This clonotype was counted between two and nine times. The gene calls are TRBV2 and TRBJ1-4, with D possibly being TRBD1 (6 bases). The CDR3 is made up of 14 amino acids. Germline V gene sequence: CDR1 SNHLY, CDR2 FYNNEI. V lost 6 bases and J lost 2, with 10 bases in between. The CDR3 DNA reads TGTGCCAGCAGCCGACAGGTCACTAATGAAAAACTGTTTTTT. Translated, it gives CASSRQVTNEKLFF.

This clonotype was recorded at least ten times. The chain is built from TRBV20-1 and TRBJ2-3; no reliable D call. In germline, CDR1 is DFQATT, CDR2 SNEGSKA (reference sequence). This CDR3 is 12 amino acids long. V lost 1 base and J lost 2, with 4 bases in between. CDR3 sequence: CSARGYTDTQYF. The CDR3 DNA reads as TGCAGTGCTAGAGGTTACACAGATACGCAGTATTTT.

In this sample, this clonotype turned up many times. CDR3 DNA sequence: TGTGCCAGCAGGAGCACAGGGTCCACTGAAGCTTTCTTT. As protein: CASRSTGSTEAFF. The gene calls are TRBV6-5 and TRBJ1-1; possible D gene TRBD1, 6 bases. V was cut by 6 bases and J by 4 bases, with 12 bases left in between. The V gene's germline CDR1 is MNHEY and CDR2 SVGAGI. The CDR3 spans 13 residues.

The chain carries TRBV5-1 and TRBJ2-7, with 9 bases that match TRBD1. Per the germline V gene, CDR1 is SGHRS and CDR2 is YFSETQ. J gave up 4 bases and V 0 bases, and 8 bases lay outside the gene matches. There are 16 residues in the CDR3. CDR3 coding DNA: TGCGCCAGCAGCTTGGCGGGGGGACAGGGCTGGTACGAGCAGTACTTC. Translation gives CASSLAGGQGWYEQYF. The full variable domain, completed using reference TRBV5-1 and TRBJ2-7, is KAGVTQTPRYLIKTRGQQVTLSCSPISGHRSVSWYQQTPGQGLQFLFEYFSETQRNKGNFPGRFSGRQFSNSRSEMNVSTLELGDSALYLCASSLAGGQGWYEQYFGPGTRLTVT.

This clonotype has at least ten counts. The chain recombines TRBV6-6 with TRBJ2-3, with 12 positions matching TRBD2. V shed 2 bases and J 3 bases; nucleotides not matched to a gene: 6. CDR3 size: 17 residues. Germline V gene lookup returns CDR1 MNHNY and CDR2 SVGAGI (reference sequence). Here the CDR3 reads CASSYPSLAGGTDTQYF. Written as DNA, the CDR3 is TGTGCCAGCAGTTACCCTTCACTAGCGGGGGGAACAGATACGCAGTATTTT.

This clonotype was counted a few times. The CDR3, as DNA: TGTGCCACCAGCCCGGGACAGCCAAACACTGAAGCTTTCTTT. It encodes CATSPGQPNTEAFF. This rearrangement joins TRBV15 to TRBJ1-1, with TRBD1 matching over 7 bases. The V gene's germline CDR1 is LNHNV and CDR2 YYDKDF (reference sequence). V shed 5 bases and J 2 bases; nucleotides not matched to a gene: 5. There are 14 residues in the CDR3.

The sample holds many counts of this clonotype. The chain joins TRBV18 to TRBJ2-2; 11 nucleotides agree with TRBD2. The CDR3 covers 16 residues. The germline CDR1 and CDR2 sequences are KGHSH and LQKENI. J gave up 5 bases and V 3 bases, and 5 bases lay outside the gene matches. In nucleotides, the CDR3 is TGTGCCAGCTCACCTCTAGCGGGAGGAGAGACCGGGGAGCTGTTTTTT. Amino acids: CASSPLAGGETGELFF.

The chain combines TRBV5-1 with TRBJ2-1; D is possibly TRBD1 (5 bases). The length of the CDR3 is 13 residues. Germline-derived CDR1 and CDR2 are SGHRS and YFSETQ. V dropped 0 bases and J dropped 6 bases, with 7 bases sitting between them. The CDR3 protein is CASSLEGSNEQFF. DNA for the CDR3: TGCGCCAGCAGCTTGGAGGGGTCCAATGAGCAGTTCTTC.

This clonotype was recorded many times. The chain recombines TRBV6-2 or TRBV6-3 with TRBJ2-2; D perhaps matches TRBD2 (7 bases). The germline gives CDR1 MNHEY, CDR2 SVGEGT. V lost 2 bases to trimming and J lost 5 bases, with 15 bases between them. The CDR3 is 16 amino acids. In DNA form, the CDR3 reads TGTGCCAGCAGTTACGGGGGGGCGCTTGGGACCGGGGAGCTGTTTTTT. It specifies CASSYGGALGTGELFF.

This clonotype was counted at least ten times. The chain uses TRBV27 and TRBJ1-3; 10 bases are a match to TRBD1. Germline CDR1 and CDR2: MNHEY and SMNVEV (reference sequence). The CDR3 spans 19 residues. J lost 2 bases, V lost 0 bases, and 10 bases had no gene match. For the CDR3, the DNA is TGTGCCAGCAGTTTATCGGGGACAGGGGTTAGGGGCCCTGGAAACACCATATATTTT. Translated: CASSLSGTGVRGPGNTIYF.

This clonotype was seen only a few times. In DNA, the CDR3 is TGTGCCAGCAGTCTTACAGGGATGGCAGATACGCAGTATTTT. This gives the protein CASSLTGMADTQYF. This rearrangement joins TRBV2 to TRBJ2-3; D possibly corresponds to TRBD1 (6 bases). The germline CDR1 and CDR2 sequences are SNHLY and FYNNEI. The CDR3 consists of 14 residues. V lost 5 bases and J lost 4, with 13 bases in between.

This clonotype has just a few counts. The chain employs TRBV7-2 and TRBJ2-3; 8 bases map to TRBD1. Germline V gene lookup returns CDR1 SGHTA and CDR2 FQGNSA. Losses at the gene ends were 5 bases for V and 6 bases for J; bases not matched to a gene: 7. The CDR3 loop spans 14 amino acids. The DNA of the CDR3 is TGTGCCAGCAGCCGGACAGGGCGTGGGGATACGCAGTATTTT. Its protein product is CASSRTGRGDTQYF.

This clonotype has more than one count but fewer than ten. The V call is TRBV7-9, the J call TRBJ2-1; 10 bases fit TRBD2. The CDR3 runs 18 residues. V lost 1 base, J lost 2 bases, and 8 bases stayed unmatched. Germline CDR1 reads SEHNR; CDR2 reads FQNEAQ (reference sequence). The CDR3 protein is CASSLGPAGLAAYNEQFF. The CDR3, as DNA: TGTGCCAGCAGCTTAGGCCCGGCCGGACTAGCGGCCTACAATGAGCAGTTCTTC.

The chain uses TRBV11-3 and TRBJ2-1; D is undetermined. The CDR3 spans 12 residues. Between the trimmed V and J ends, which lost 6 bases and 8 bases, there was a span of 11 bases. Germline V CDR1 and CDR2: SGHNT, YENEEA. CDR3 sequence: CASSRLNHEQFF. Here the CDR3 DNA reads TGTGCCAGCAGTCGATTGAACCATGAGCAGTTCTTC.

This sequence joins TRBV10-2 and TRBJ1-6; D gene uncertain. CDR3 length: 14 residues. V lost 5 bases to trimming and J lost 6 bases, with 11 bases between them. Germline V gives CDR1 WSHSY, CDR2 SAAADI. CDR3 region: CASSPAEPNSPLHF. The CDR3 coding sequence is TGCGCCAGCAGTCCAGCGGAACCTAATTCACCCCTCCACTTT.

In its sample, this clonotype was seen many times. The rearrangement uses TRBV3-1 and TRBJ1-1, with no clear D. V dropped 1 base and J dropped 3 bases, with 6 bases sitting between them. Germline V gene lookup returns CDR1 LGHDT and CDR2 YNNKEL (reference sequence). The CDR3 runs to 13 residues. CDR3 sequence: CASSQASHTEAFF. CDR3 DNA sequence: TGTGCCAGCAGCCAAGCGAGTCACACTGAAGCTTTCTTT.

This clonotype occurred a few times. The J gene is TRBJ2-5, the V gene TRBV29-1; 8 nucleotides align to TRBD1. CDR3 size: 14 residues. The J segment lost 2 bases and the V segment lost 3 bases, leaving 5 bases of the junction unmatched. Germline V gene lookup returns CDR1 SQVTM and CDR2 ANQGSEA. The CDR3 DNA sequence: TGCAGCGTTGACGGCGGGACAGGACAAGAGACCCAGTACTTC. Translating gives CSVDGGTGQETQYF.